These 15 T cell receptor beta chains were sequenced from one sample in a study of regulatory T cells in long-lasting Graves disease. Sequencing libraries for TCR beta were prepared with iRepertoire HTBI primers and Arm-PCR of CDR3 regions. MiXCR, run by TCRdb on the multiplex PCR reads, gives a single entry per CDR3 protein. This sample has about 440,000 distinct CDR3 sequences, with 14% to 15% found just once. Time point here: newly diagnosed GD, antithyroid drugs for less than 3 months. Scientists built the TCR library using RNA that was extracted from PBMCs. These data were likewise used in another study, on T cells in Graves' hyperthyroidism and ophthalmopathy.

The input for sequencing was peripheral blood mononuclear cells (PBMCs), taken at new diagnosis, from a patient treated with antithyroid drugs. These receptors were collected from a woman in her thirties with Graves disease.

In this sample, this clonotype turned up many times. V is TRBV6-1 and J is TRBJ2-7; possibly TRBD1 or TRBD2 for D (5 bases each). V was trimmed by 6 bases and J by 0 bases, leaving 12 bases between them. Germline V gene sequence: CDR1 MNHNS, CDR2 SASEGT. The CDR3 has 14 amino acids. CDR3 DNA: TGTGCCAGCAGACGGGGCCAGACCTCCTACGAGCAGTACTTC. Its protein product is CASRRGQTSYEQYF.

Worth noting for this clonotype: Without the conserved terminal phenylalanine or tryptophan, this CDR3 likely stems from a read error. This rearrangement joins TRBV6-2 or TRBV6-3 to TRBJ2-4; the D gene is possibly TRBD1 (6 bases). The CDR3 runs 17 residues. Germline assignment: CDR1 MNHEY and CDR2 SVGEGT. V was pared by 4 bases and J by 0 bases, with 16 bases between. The CDR3 loop reads CASSSQTGSGAKNIQYL. CDR3 nucleotides: TGTGCCAGCAGTTCACAAACAGGGTCTGGAGCCAAAAACATTCAGTACCTC.

This clonotype was counted at least ten times. The V and J genes are TRBV6-2 or TRBV6-3 and TRBJ2-1, with 11 positions matching TRBD2. J gave up 5 bases and V 5 bases, and 17 bases lay outside the gene matches. The CDR3 contains 19 residues. Germline lookup yields CDR1 MNHEY and CDR2 SVGEGT. CDR3 loop: CASSEDLTHSGRVDNEQFF. CDR3 in DNA: TGTGCCAGCAGTGAAGACCTCACTCATAGCGGGAGGGTGGACAATGAGCAGTTCTTC.

In its sample, this clonotype was seen many times. Germline and junction disagree at one end, which may indicate a read error. This chain connects TRBV5-1 to TRBJ2-1; tentatively, D is TRBD2 (5 bases). The CDR3 totals 15 residues. From germline, CDR1 is SGHRS and CDR2 YFSETQ. In DNA form, the CDR3 reads TGCGCCAGCACCTTGGGAGCGGAGTCCTACAATGAGCAGTTCTTC. This translates into CASTLGAESYNEQFF.

In this sample, this clonotype turned up many times. The gene calls are TRBV24-1 and TRBJ2-2, with 14 bases aligning to TRBD2. J lost 0 bases, V lost 4 bases, and 3 bases had no gene match. This CDR3 contains 18 residues. Germline V gene data show CDR1 as KGHDR and CDR2 as SFDVKD. Here the CDR3 reads CATSDGTSGSSNTGELFF. In nucleotides, the CDR3 is TGTGCCACCAGTGACGGGACTAGCGGGAGCTCGAACACCGGGGAGCTGTTTTTT.

This clonotype showed up just a few times. The chain couples TRBV7-9 to TRBJ2-7; 10 bases fit TRBD1. The trim removed 5 bases at V and 3 bases at J, leaving 10 bases unmatched. Germline CDR1 SEHNR, CDR2 FQNEAQ (reference sequence). This CDR3 is 16 amino acids long. The CDR3 coding sequence is TGTGCCAGCAGCATTACGACAGGGGGCTTCTACTACGAGCAGTACTTC. Amino acids: CASSITTGGFYYEQYF. Drawing the rest from reference TRBV7-9 and TRBJ2-7, the complete variable domain is DTGVSQNPRHKITKRGQNVTFRCDPISEHNRLYWYRQTLGQGPEFLTYFQNEAQLEKSRLLSDRFSAERPKGSFSTLEIQRTEQGDSAMYLCASSITTGGFYYEQYFGPGTRLTVT.

This clonotype was recorded at least ten times. This chain uses TRBV3-1 with TRBJ1-5; TRBD1 agrees at 7 bases. Germline V gives CDR1 LGHDT, CDR2 YNNKEL (reference sequence). V was clipped by 0 bases and J by 9 bases; unmatched bases: 2. There are 13 residues in the CDR3. Here the CDR3 reads CASSQERQGPQHF. The CDR3 DNA reads as TGTGCCAGCAGCCAAGAAAGACAGGGGCCCCAGCATTTT.

Note on this clonotype: This may be a read error: a much more frequent sequence differs by one nucleotide. The chain links TRBV3-1 to TRBJ1-5; D remains unclear. Germline CDR1 is LGHDT and CDR2 is YNNKEL (reference sequence). The V and J ends lost 2 bases and 1 base respectively, with 9 bases between them. There are 15 residues in the CDR3. DNA for the CDR3: TGTGCCAGCAGCCAACACCCGGGGAGCAATCAGCCCCAGCATTTT. Its protein product is CASSQHPGSNQPQHF.

This sequence joins TRBV5-6 and TRBJ2-4, with 12 bases aligning to TRBD1. Germline lookup yields CDR1 SGHDT and CDR2 YYEEEE. The CDR3 covers 17 residues. Trimming took 4 bases from V and 1 from J; bases not matched to a gene: 6. CDR3 loop: CASSQEGQGAAKNIQYF. CDR3 nucleotides: TGTGCCAGCAGCCAAGAGGGACAGGGGGCTGCCAAAAACATTCAGTACTTC.

This clonotype appeared many times. This rearrangement joins TRBV12-5 to TRBJ2-1; TRBD2 agrees at 16 bases. The CDR3 is 16 amino acids. The germline gives CDR1 LGHNT, CDR2 FRNRAP. V gave up 1 base and J gave up 10 bases; unmatched junction bases: 4. The CDR3 region is CASGLGLGLAGGEQFF. The CDR3 region has the DNA TGTGCTAGTGGTTTGGGCCTGGGACTAGCGGGAGGGGAGCAGTTCTTC.

The gene calls are TRBV27 and TRBJ2-7, with 11 bases fitting TRBD1. CDR1 and CDR2 from the germline V gene are MNHEY and SMNVEV (reference sequence). V shed 1 base, J shed 1 base, and the junction held 6 bases outside the gene matches. This CDR3 region has 17 residues. CDR3 protein: CASSLWKGTGGSYEQYF. The CDR3 DNA sequence: TGTGCCAGCAGTTTATGGAAAGGGACAGGGGGTTCCTACGAGCAGTACTTC.

The genes are TRBV20-1 and TRBJ2-2; possible D gene TRBD2, 5 bases. This CDR3 contains 15 residues. The germline V gene encodes CDR1 DFQATT and CDR2 SNEGSKA (reference sequence). Deletions cut 0 bases from V and 2 bases from J, with 10 bases between. CDR3 sequence reads: CSARDFGDNTGELFF. Here the CDR3 DNA reads TGCAGTGCTAGAGATTTCGGGGATAACACCGGGGAGCTGTTTTTT.

This clonotype has at least ten counts. The rearrangement joins TRBV7-9 to TRBJ2-1; 13 bases are shared with TRBD2. The CDR3 extends over 18 amino acids. Germline CDR1 SEHNR, CDR2 FQNEAQ (reference sequence). V shed 2 bases, J shed 4 bases, and the junction held 8 bases outside the gene matches. In nucleotides, the CDR3 is TGTGCCAGCAGCTTAAGGTGGGGACTAGCGGGAAAATACAATGAGCAGTTCTTC. Translation gives CASSLRWGLAGKYNEQFF.

The chain has TRBV5-1 and TRBJ2-2; D unresolved. Per the germline V gene, CDR1 is SGHRS and CDR2 is YFSETQ. The CDR3 has 14 residues. Trimming shortened V by 5 bases and J by 0 bases, and 8 bases separated the two germline ends. The CDR3 nucleotides are TGCGCCAGCAGTGGGAACGCGAACACCGGGGAGCTGTTTTTT. Protein: CASSGNANTGELFF.

The chain links TRBV24-1 to TRBJ2-3; 10 bases fit TRBD2. After removal of 3 bases from V and 4 bases from J, the junction contained 15 bases not matched to a gene. Germline-derived CDR1 and CDR2 are KGHDR and SFDVKD. CDR3 length equals 19 residues. The CDR3 spells CATSDPTGTSELLADTQYF. DNA of the CDR3: TGTGCCACCAGTGATCCAACTGGGACTAGCGAGCTACTAGCAGATACGCAGTATTTT.